Presented here are 26 T cell receptor beta chains from one specimen sequenced in a study of graft-versus-host responses after intestinal transplantation. Sequencing was performed with immunoSEQ multiplex PCR; in TCRdb, only in-frame clones are kept and a portion is missing. In the table there are 80,000 to 100,000 clones, almost 90% of which are singletons. Antigen specificity for these receptors is unknown. The sample in question was unstimulated CD4+ T cells sorted from spleen or lymph node cells, obtained before intestinal transplant. The receptors stem from a human donor who received an intestinal transplant.

The chain employs TRBV4-1 and TRBJ2-1; 8 bases match TRBD2. The CDR3 consists of 19 residues. The ends lost 1 base at V and 7 bases at J; junction bases unmatched: 18. Germline V lookup: CDR1 MGHRA, CDR2 YSYEKL. The CDR3, as DNA: TGCGCCAGCAGCCAAGTGCGGGTAACGGGGGGGCACGACCCGAATGAGCAGTTCTTC. It codes for CASSQVRVTGGHDPNEQFF.

The rearrangement joins TRBV19 to TRBJ1-4; D is uncertain. V was clipped by 10 bases and J by 4 bases, with 19 bases between them. The CDR3 length is 15 residues. Germline V gene sequence: CDR1 LNHDA, CDR2 SQIVND (reference sequence). The CDR3 sequence is CATSSVDGLNEKLFF. CDR3 DNA sequence: TGTGCCACCTCCAGCGTGGACGGACTTAATGAAAAACTGTTTTTT.

This sequence joins TRBV19 and TRBJ1-4; D is possibly TRBD1 (5 bases). V lost 10 bases to trimming and J lost 8 bases, with 29 bases between them. The CDR3 totals 17 residues. Germline V gene data show CDR1 as LNHDA and CDR2 as SQIVND (reference sequence). In DNA form, the CDR3 reads TGTGCCACCTCCCGGGGGATAATATCCCCAGAATGGGAAAAACTGTTTTTT. Protein product: CATSRGIISPEWEKLFF.

Concerning this clone: Different DNA sequences within this sample yield the same CDR3. The chain joins TRBV5-4 to TRBJ2-7, with TRBD1 as a possible D gene (6 bases). V was shortened by 1 base and J by 5 bases, with 10 bases between the two germline ends. CDR3 size: 13 residues. The germline V gene encodes CDR1 SGHNT and CDR2 YYREEE (reference sequence). In DNA form, the CDR3 reads TGTGCCAGCAGCTTGCCAGGGGCGGACGAGCAGTACTTC. This translates into CASSLPGADEQYF. The variable domain in full, completed from reference TRBV5-4 and TRBJ2-7, reads ETGVTQSPTHLIKTRGQQVTLRCSSQSGHNTVSWYQQALGQGPQFIFQYYREEENGRGNFPPRFSGLQFPNYSSELNVNALELDDSALYLCASSLPGADEQYFGPGTRLTVT.

The rearrangement links TRBV4-2 to TRBJ2-2, with D unresolved. The length of the CDR3 is 12 residues. CDR1 LGHNA and CDR2 YNFKEQ come from the germline V gene. Trimming left V 5 bases short and J 2 bases short, with 3 bases between. In DNA form, the CDR3 reads TGTGCCAGCAGCGGCAACACCGGGGAGCTGTTTTTT. This sequence encodes CASSGNTGELFF.

The gene calls are TRBV7-9 and TRBJ2-7, with 9 bases lining up with TRBD2. From germline, CDR1 is SEHNR and CDR2 FQNEAQ (reference sequence). The CDR3 runs to 14 residues. The V gene end was trimmed by 6 bases and the J gene end by 4 bases; junction bases not matched to a gene: 7. CDR3 sequence (DNA): TGTGCCAGCAGGCGGGAGGGCGCCACGTACGAGCAGTACTTC. It yields the protein CASRREGATYEQYF.

As for this clone: One end of the junction varies from germline; a read error may be responsible. This chain joins TRBV7-7 and TRBJ1-3; D remains ambiguous. This CDR3 is 14 amino acids long. Germline V CDR1 and CDR2: SSHAT, FNYEAQ (reference sequence). Written as DNA, the CDR3 is TGTGCTAGCAGCTTCACAGACTCTGGAAACACCATATATTTT. The encoded protein is CASSFTDSGNTIYF.

J is TRBJ2-5 and V is TRBV2; 13 bases are a match to TRBD2. Losses at the gene ends were 6 bases for V and 4 bases for J; bases not matched to a gene: 11. The CDR3 spans 17 residues. The germline CDR1 and CDR2 sequences are SNHLY and FYNNEI. The CDR3 DNA reads as TGTGCCAGCAGCCCAACTAGCGGGGGGGTGTTATTAGAGACCCAGTACTTC. It encodes CASSPTSGGVLLETQYF.

The rearrangement joins TRBV6-6 to TRBJ1-1, with a possible D match to TRBD1 (5 bases). CDR1 is MNHNY and CDR2 is SVGAGI in the germline V gene (reference sequence). V lost 6 bases and J 1 base, leaving 12 bases between the germline ends. This CDR3 is built from 14 residues. CDR3 DNA: TGTGCCAGCAGGACCGGGGGGGGGAACACTGAAGCTTTCTTT. It is translated as CASRTGGGNTEAFF.

The chain has TRBV6-5 and TRBJ1-1, with D perhaps TRBD1 (5 bases). The CDR3 spans 16 residues. V dropped 0 bases and J dropped 4 bases, with 15 bases sitting between them. Germline V gene lookup returns CDR1 MNHEY and CDR2 SVGAGI. This CDR3 is CASSYSRRRGGTEAFF. The CDR3 DNA reads as TGTGCCAGCAGTTACTCGAGAAGGCGCGGGGGCACTGAAGCTTTCTTT.

This chain links TRBV6-5 with TRBJ1-1, with TRBD1 matching over 7 bases. After removal of 0 bases from V and 4 bases from J, the junction contained 5 bases not matched to a gene. The germline V gene has CDR1 MNHEY and CDR2 SVGAGI. The CDR3 runs to 15 residues. The CDR3 DNA is TGTGCCAGCAGTTACTCCCGGGACAGTGTCACTGAAGCTTTCTTT. Its protein product is CASSYSRDSVTEAFF.

V usage is TRBV10-3 and J usage is TRBJ1-2; D not certain. Germline CDR1 reads ENHRY; CDR2 reads SYGVKD. With 0 bases removed from V and 4 bases from J, the gap between germline ends came to 9 bases. CDR3 length equals 14 residues. The CDR3 bases are TGTGCCATCAGTGAGTCGGCCGTTGCCTATGGCTACACCTTC. Its protein is CAISESAVAYGYTF.

This clone came up a few times. The gene calls are TRBV6-5 and TRBJ1-4; a weak D match, TRBD1 (6 bases). Trimming left V 8 bases short and J 7 bases short, with 17 bases between. Germline V gene sequence: CDR1 MNHEY, CDR2 SVGAGI. The CDR3 loop spans 14 amino acids. CDR3: CASAPQGQGEKLFF. CDR3 in DNA: TGTGCCAGCGCCCCCCAGGGGCAGGGTGAAAAACTGTTTTTT.

The chain joins TRBV10-1 to TRBJ2-3; 7 nucleotides align to TRBD1. With V trimmed by 6 bases and J by 5 bases, 14 bases remained unmatched. The CDR3 covers 16 residues. Germline CDR1 and CDR2: WNHNN and SYGVQD (reference sequence). The CDR3 sequence is CASSPGDRAGRDTQYF. CDR3 bases: TGCGCCAGCAGCCCCGGCGACAGGGCAGGTAGAGATACGCAGTATTTT.

The V and J genes are TRBV6-5 and TRBJ2-7, with D tentatively TRBD2 (5 bases). Germline V gives CDR1 MNHEY, CDR2 SVGAGI. The CDR3 runs to 13 residues. Trimming removed 5 bases from V and 0 bases from J, with 8 bases in between. CDR3 residues: CASSGGGSYEQYF. DNA of the CDR3: TGTGCCAGCAGTGGAGGCGGCTCCTACGAGCAGTACTTC.

This sequence joins TRBV19 and TRBJ1-2; D not certain. The CDR3 runs 13 residues. Per germline, CDR1 LNHDA and CDR2 SQIVND (reference sequence). With 5 bases removed from V and 4 bases from J, the gap between germline ends came to 11 bases. The CDR3 here is CASSFPRGYGYTF. DNA for the CDR3: TGTGCCAGTAGTTTTCCACGGGGCTATGGCTACACCTTC.

Note on this clone: The junction does not match germline at one end; this may be a read error. CDR3 in amino acids: CASSLDIAGGQNW. The CDR3 nucleotides read TGCGCCAGCAGCTTGGATATAGCGGGGGGGCAAAACTGG. The chain joins TRBV5-1 to TRBJ2-4, with 11 bases fitting TRBD2. The CDR3 is made up of 13 amino acids. CDR1 is SGHRS and CDR2 is YFSETQ in the germline V gene.

The chain is built from TRBV2 and TRBJ2-1; D is possibly TRBD1 (5 bases). From germline, CDR1 is SNHLY and CDR2 FYNNEI. The CDR3 covers 15 residues. Trimming stripped 7 bases from V and 5 bases from J, with 18 bases between. The CDR3 reads CASITDSSYDNEQFF. CDR3 bases: TGTGCCAGCATCACAGACAGTTCGTACGACAATGAGCAGTTCTTC.

The V call is TRBV7-2, the J call TRBJ2-5; perhaps TRBD1 as D (6 bases). Deletions cut 1 base from V and 5 bases from J, with 8 bases between. The germline V gene has CDR1 SGHTA and CDR2 FQGNSA. CDR3 size: 13 residues. CDR3 sequence: CASSLERGETQYF. The CDR3 DNA reads as TGTGCCAGCAGCTTAGAAAGGGGGGAGACCCAGTACTTC.

The gene calls are TRBV27 and TRBJ1-2, with 9 bases matching TRBD1. Germline V gives CDR1 MNHEY, CDR2 SMNVEV (reference sequence). This CDR3 has 17 amino acids. V lost 6 bases, J lost 1 base, and 12 bases stayed unmatched. The CDR3 DNA sequence: TGTGCCAGCAGCCCAGGGGGACAGGGTACCTATAACTATGGCTACACCTTC. This encodes CASSPGGQGTYNYGYTF.

The chain has TRBV11-1 and TRBJ2-1; TRBD2 aligns across 12 bases. Trimming at V came to 5 bases and at J to 4 bases, leaving 15 bases not matched to a gene. This CDR3 is 19 amino acids long. Germline-derived CDR1 and CDR2 are SGHAT and FQDESV (reference sequence). The CDR3 DNA reads TGTGCCAGCAGCCTGGAGGGGTCTAGCGGGGGGGCGATATACAATGAGCAGTTCTTC. Protein: CASSLEGSSGGAIYNEQFF.

The gene calls are TRBV5-1 and TRBJ1-1; 8 positions agree with TRBD1. The CDR3 runs 14 residues. Germline V gene lookup returns CDR1 SGHRS and CDR2 YFSETQ. With 4 bases clipped from V and 5 bases from J, the junction kept 7 bases outside the gene matches. In DNA, the CDR3 is TGCGCCAGCAGCAGACAGGGGTCGGGGACTGAAGCTTTCTTT. Translated, it gives CASSRQGSGTEAFF. The full variable domain, rest sourced from reference TRBV5-1 and TRBJ1-1, is KAGVTQTPRYLIKTRGQQVTLSCSPISGHRSVSWYQQTPGQGLQFLFEYFSETQRNKGNFPGRFSGRQFSNSRSEMNVSTLELGDSALYLCASSRQGSGTEAFFGQGTRLTVV.

CDR3: CASSLEGDRGSGANVLTF. The CDR3 DNA reads as TGTGCCAGCAGCTTGGAGGGGGACAGGGGCTCTGGGGCCAACGTCCTGACTTTC. The chain combines TRBV5-4 with TRBJ2-6, with 10 bases aligning to TRBD1. CDR1 and CDR2 (germline): SGHNT, YYREEE (reference sequence). J was trimmed by 0 bases and V by 0 bases; bases with no gene match: 3. This CDR3 comprises 18 residues.

The genes are TRBV18 and TRBJ1-2; 10 bases agree with TRBD1. The germline V gene has CDR1 KGHSH and CDR2 LQKENI. V lost 6 bases, J lost 6 bases, and 10 bases stayed unmatched. The CDR3 loop spans 15 amino acids. The CDR3 loop reads CASSLTIDRGHGYTF. In DNA form, the CDR3 reads TGTGCCAGCTCCCTAACTATAGACAGGGGGCATGGCTACACCTTC.

Only one count was recorded for this clone. The rearrangement uses TRBV20-1 and TRBJ1-2; D is unresolved. Between the trimmed V and J ends, which lost 4 bases and 4 bases, there was a span of 7 bases. CDR1 and CDR2 (germline): DFQATT, SNEGSKA (reference sequence). This CDR3 is built from 11 residues. The DNA of the CDR3 is TGCAGTGCTAAATCCGTCTATGGCTACACCTTC. Amino acids: CSAKSVYGYTF.

The V gene is TRBV10-3, the J gene TRBJ1-6; D remains unclear. CDR1 and CDR2 (germline): ENHRY, SYGVKD. The CDR3 is made up of 14 amino acids. V was clipped by 0 bases and J by 5 bases, with 5 bases between them. The CDR3 DNA sequence: TGTGCCATCAGTGAGTCGCGGGATAATTCACCCCTCCACTTT. Amino acid sequence: CAISESRDNSPLHF.